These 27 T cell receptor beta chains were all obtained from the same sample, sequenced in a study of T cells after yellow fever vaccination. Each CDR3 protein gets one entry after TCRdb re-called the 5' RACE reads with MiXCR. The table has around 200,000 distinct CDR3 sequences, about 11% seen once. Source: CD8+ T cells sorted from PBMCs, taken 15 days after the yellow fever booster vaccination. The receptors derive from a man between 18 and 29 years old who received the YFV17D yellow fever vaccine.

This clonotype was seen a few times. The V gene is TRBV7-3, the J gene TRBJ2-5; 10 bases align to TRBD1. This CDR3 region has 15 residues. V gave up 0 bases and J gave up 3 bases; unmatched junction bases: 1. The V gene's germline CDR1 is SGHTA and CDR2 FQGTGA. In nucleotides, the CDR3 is TGTGCCAGCAGCTTAACCGGGACAGGGGAAGAGACCCAGTACTTC. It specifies CASSLTGTGEETQYF.

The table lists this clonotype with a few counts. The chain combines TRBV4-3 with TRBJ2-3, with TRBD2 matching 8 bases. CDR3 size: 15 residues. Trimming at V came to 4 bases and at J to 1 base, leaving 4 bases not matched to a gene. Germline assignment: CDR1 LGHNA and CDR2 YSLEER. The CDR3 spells CASSLGGDRTDTQYF. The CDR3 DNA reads TGCGCCAGCAGCCTCGGGGGGGACCGCACAGATACGCAGTATTTT.

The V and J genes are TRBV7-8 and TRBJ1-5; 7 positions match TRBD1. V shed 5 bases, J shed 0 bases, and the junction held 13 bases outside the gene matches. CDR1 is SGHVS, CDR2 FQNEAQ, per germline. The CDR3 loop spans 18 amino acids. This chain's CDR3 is CASSIRDRLQNSNQPQHF. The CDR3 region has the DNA TGTGCCAGCAGCATCCGGGACAGATTACAGAATAGCAATCAGCCCCAGCATTTT. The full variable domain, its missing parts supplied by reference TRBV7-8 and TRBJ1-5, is GAGVSQSPRYKVAKRGQDVALRCDPISGHVSLFWYQQALGQGPEFLTYFQNEAQLDKSGLPSDRFFAERPEGSVSTLKIQRTQQEDSAVYLCASSIRDRLQNSNQPQHFGDGTRLSIL.

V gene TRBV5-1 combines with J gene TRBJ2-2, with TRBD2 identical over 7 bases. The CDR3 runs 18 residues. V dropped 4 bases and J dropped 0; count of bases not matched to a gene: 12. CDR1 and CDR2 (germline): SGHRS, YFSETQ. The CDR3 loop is CASSPPTVGLANTGELFF. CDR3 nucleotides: TGCGCCAGCAGCCCACCAACGGTCGGACTAGCGAACACCGGGGAGCTGTTTTTT. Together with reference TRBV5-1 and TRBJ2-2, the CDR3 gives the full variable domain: KAGVTQTPRYLIKTRGQQVTLSCSPISGHRSVSWYQQTPGQGLQFLFEYFSETQRNKGNFPGRFSGRQFSNSRSEMNVSTLELGDSALYLCASSPPTVGLANTGELFFGEGSRLTVL.

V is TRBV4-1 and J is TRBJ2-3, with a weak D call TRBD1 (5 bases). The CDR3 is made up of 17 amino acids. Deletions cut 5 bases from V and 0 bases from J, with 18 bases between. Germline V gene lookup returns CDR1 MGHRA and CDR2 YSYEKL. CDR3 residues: CASSSGPTLSSTDTQYF. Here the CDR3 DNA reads TGCGCCAGCAGCTCAGGGCCCACCTTATCGAGCACAGATACGCAGTATTTT.

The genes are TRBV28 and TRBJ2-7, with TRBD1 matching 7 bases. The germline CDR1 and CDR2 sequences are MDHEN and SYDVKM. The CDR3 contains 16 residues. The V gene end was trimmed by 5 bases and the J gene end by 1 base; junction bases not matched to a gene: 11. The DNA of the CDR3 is TGTGCCAGCAGTACCCCACAGGGGAGAGGGTCCTACGAGCAGTACGTC. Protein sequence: CASSTPQGRGSYEQYV.

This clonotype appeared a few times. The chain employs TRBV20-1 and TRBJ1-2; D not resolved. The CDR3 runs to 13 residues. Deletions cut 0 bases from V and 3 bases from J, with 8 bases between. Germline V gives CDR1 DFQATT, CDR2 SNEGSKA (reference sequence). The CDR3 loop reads CSARDLRDYGYTF. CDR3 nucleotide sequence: TGCAGTGCTAGAGATCTGAGGGACTATGGCTACACCTTC.

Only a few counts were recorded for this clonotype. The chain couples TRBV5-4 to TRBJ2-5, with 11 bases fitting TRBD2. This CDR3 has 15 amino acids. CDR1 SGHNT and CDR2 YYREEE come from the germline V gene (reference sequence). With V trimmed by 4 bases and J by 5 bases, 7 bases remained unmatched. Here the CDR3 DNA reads TGTGCCAGCAGCCCTTTAGCGGGGGGGCCTGAGACCCAGTACTTC. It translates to CASSPLAGGPETQYF.

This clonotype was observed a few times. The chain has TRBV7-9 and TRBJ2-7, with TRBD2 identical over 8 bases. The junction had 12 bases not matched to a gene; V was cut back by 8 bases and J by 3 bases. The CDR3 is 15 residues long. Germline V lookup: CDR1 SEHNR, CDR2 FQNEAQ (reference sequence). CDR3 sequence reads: CASGLLGGALYEQYF. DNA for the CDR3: TGTGCCAGCGGACTCCTCGGGGGGGCTCTCTACGAGCAGTACTTC.

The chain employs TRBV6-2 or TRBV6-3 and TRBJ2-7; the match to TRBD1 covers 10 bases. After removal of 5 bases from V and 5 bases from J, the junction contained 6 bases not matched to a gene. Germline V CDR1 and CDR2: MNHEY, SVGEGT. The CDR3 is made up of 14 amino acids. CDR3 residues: CASSRRGTGDEQYF. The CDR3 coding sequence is TGTGCCAGCAGTCGCCGCGGGACAGGGGACGAGCAGTACTTC.

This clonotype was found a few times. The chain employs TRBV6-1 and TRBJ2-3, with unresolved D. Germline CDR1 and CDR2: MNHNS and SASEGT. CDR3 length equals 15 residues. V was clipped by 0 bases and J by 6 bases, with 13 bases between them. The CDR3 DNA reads TGTGCCAGCAGTGAAGCCCCCAGGCCAAGGGATACGCAGTATTTT. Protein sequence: CASSEAPRPRDTQYF.

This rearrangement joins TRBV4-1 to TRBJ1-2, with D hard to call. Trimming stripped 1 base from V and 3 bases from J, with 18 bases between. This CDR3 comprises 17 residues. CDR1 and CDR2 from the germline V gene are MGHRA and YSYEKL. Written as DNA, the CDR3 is TGCGCCAGCAGCCAAGTTGATGTCGGGTCGCCGGACTATGGCTACACCTTC. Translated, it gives CASSQVDVGSPDYGYTF.

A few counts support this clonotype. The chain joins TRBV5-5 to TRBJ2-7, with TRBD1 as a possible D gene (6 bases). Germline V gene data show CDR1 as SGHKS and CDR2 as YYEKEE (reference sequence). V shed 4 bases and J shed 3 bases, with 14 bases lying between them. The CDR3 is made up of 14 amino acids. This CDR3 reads CASSGTPRGYEQYV. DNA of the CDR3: TGTGCCAGCAGCGGGACCCCCAGGGGCTACGAGCAGTACGTC.

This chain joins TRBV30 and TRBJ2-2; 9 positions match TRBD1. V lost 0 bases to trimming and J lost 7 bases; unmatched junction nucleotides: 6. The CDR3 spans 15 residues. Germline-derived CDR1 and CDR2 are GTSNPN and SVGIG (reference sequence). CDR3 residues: CAWSVGTGFVGELFF. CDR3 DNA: TGTGCCTGGAGTGTTGGGACAGGGTTTGTCGGGGAGCTGTTTTTT.

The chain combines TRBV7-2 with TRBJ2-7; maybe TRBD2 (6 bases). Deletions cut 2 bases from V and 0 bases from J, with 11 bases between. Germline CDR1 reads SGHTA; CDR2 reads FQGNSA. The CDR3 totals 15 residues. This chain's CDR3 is CASSLRVGGSYEQYV. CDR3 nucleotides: TGTGCCAGCAGCTTACGGGTCGGGGGCTCCTACGAGCAGTACGTC.

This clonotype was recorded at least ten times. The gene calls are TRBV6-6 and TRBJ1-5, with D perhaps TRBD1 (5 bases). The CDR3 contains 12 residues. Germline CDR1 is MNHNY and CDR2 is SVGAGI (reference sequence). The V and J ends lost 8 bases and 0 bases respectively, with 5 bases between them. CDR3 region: CASGGSNQPQHF. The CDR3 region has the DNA TGTGCCAGCGGGGGTAGCAATCAGCCCCAGCATTTT.

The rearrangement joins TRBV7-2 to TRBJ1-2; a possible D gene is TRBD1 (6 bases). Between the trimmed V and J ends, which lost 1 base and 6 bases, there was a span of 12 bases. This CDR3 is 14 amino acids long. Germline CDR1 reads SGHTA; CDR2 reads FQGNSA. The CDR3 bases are TGTGCCAGCAGCTTAGTGAATAAGGGGGATGGCTACACCTTC. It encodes CASSLVNKGDGYTF. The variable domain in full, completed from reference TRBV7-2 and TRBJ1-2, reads GAGVSQSPSNKVTEKGKDVELRCDPISGHTALYWYRQSLGQGLEFLIYFQGNSAPDKSGLPSDRFSAERTGGSVSTLTIQRTQQEDSAVYLCASSLVNKGDGYTFGSGTRLTVV.

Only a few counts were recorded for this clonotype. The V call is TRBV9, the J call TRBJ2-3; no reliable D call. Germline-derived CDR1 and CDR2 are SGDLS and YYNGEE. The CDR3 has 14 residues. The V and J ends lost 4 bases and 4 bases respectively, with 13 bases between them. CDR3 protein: CASSFRSNPDTQYF. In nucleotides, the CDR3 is TGTGCCAGCAGCTTTCGAAGTAACCCAGATACGCAGTATTTT.

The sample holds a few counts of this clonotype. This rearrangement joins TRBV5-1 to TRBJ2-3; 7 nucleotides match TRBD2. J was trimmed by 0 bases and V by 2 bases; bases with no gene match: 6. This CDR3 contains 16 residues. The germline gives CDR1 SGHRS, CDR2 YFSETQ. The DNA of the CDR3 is TGCGCCAGCAGCTTCACGGGGGGTCCTAGCACAGATACGCAGTATTTT. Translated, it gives CASSFTGGPSTDTQYF.

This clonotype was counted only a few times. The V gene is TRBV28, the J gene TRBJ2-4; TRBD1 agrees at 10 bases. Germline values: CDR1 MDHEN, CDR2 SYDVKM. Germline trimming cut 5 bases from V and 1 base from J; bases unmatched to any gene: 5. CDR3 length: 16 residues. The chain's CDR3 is CASSQWDRGAKNIQYF. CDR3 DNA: TGTGCCAGCAGTCAATGGGACAGGGGCGCCAAAAACATTCAGTACTTC.

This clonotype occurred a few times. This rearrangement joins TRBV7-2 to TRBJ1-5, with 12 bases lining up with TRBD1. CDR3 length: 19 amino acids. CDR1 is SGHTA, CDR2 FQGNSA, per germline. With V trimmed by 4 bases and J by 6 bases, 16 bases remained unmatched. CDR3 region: CASSSPRLYRDRGPQPQHF. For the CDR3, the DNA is TGTGCCAGCAGCTCCCCCAGATTATACCGGGACAGGGGGCCTCAGCCCCAGCATTTT. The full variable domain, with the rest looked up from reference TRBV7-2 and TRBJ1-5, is GAGVSQSPSNKVTEKGKDVELRCDPISGHTALYWYRQSLGQGLEFLIYFQGNSAPDKSGLPSDRFSAERTGGSVSTLTIQRTQQEDSAVYLCASSSPRLYRDRGPQPQHFGDGTRLSIL.

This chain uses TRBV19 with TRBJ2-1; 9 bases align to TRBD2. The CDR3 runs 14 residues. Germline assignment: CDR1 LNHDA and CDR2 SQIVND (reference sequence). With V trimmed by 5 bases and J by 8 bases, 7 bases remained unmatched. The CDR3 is CASSPRGGGHEQFF. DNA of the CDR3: TGTGCCAGTAGTCCGCGGGGGGGAGGCCATGAGCAGTTCTTC.

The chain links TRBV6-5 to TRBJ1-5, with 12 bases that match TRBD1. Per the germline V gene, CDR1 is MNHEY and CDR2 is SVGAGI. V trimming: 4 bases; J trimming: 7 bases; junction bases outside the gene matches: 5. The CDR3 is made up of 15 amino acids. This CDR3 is CASSFGTGGGQPQHF. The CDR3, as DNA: TGTGCCAGCAGTTTTGGGACAGGGGGCGGCCAGCCCCAGCATTTT.

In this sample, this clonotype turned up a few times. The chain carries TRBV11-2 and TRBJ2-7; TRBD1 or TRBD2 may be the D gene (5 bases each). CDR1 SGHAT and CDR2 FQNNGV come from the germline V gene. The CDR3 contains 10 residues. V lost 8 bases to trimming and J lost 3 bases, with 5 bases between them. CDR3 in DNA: TGTGCCAGCGGGGGCTACGAGCAGTACTTC. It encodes CASGGYEQYF.

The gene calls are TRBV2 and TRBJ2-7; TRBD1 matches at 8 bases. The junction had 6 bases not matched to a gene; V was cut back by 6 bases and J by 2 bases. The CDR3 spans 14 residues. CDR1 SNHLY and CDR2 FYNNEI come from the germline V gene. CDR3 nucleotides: TGTGCCAGCAGGGAGGGACAGGCGGCCTACGAGCAGTACGTC. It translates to CASREGQAAYEQYV.

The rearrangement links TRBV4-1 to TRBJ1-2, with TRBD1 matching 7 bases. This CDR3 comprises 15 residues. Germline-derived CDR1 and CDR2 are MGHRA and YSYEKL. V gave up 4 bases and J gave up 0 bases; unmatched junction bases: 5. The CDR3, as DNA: TGCGCCAGCAGCCCCGGGACAGAATCTAACTATGGCTACACCTTC. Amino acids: CASSPGTESNYGYTF.

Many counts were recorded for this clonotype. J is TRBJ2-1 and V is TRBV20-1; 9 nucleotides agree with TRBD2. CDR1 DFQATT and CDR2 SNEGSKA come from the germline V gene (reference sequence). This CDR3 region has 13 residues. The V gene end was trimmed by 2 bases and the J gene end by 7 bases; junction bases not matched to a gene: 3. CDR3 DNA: TGCAGTGCTAGACGGCTAGCGGGAAATGAGCAGTTCTTC. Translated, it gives CSARRLAGNEQFF.